This TCR beta chain was documented in a study of shared clonotypes between healthy human individuals. The data were produced by immunoSEQ multiplex PCR, yet TCRdb's version contains in-frame clones alone and is incomplete. Among 780,000 or so clones, just under 75% were seen once, and the ten largest hold over 1.5%. Germline V lookup: CDR1 KGHSH, CDR2 LQKENI. V dropped 0 bases and J dropped 5 bases, with 8 bases sitting between them. The CDR3 covers 13 residues. The chain employs TRBV18 and TRBJ2-7; weak D call: TRBD1 (6 bases). The receptor comes from a woman aged 30 to 39 in good health. Sequencing was performed on memory CD4+ T cells sorted from blood. Subset specified: CD45RA-negative fraction. In nucleotides, the CDR3 is TGTGCCAGCTCACCACCCAGGGGTGACGAGCAGTACTTC. It codes for CASSPPRGDEQYF. Combining the CDR3 with reference TRBV18 and TRBJ2-7 gives the whole variable domain NAGVMQNPRHLVRRRGQEARLRCSPMKGHSHVYWYRQLPEEGLKFMVYLQKENIIDESGMPKERFSAEFPKEGPSILRIQQVVRGDSAAYFCASSPPRGDEQYFGPGTRLTVT.